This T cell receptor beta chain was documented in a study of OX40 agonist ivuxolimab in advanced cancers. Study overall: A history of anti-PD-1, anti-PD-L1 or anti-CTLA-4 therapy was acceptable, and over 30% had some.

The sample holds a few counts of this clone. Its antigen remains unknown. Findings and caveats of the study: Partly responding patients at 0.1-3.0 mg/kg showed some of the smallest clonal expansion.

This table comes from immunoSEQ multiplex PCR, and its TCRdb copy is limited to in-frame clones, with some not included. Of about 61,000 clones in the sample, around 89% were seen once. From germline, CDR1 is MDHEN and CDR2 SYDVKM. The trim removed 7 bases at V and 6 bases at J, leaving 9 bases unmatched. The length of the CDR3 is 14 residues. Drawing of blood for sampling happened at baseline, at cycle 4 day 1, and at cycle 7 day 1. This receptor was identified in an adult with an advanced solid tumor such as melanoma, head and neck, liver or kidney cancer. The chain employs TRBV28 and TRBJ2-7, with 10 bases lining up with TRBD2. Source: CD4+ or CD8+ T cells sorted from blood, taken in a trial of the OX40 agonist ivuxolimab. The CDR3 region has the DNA TGTGCCAGCACCCCCGGGACTAGCGCTCTCGAGCAGTACTTC. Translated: CASTPGTSALEQYF.